The 11 T cell receptor beta chains in this list originate from one sample, sequenced in a study of T cell responses to AZD1222 COVID-19 vaccine (dated by TCRdb to the early 2020s). The library came from the immunoSEQ multiplex PCR assay. TCRdb took over this immuneACCESS table, retaining in-frame rearrangements with V and J assigned. Such tables are incomplete; in checked studies, under half of the missing clones stem from an unresolved V gene, and the remainder is unexplained. The sample table shows under 200,000 clones, and around 90% are seen once. The top ten constitute about 4.4% of the sample. Read against the paper, the sample's time point label means: baseline before first vaccination. The specimen was peripheral blood, collected on day 0 of AZD1222 vaccination. The origin of the receptors is an adult in good health.

CDR3 amino acids: CASTLGGRETQYF. CDR3 DNA: TGTGCCAGCACCTTAGGGGGGAGAGAGACCCAGTACTTC. The rearrangement links TRBV5-4 to TRBJ2-5, with D perhaps given as TRBD1 or TRBD2 (6 bases each). The CDR3 length is 13 residues. V lost 6 bases to trimming and J lost 4 bases, with 13 bases between them. Germline CDR1 is SGHNT and CDR2 is YYREEE (reference sequence).

The rearrangement links TRBV19 to TRBJ1-5; no definite D call. Germline CDR1 reads LNHDA; CDR2 reads SQIVND (reference sequence). Deletions cut 0 bases from V and 3 bases from J, with 12 bases between. The CDR3 spans 16 residues. CDR3 sequence (DNA): TGTGCCAGTAGTATAGATCTGCAGAGGGTCAATCAGCCCCAGCATTTT. This codes for CASSIDLQRVNQPQHF.

In regard to this clone: Mismatch with germline at one junction end may stem from a read error. The chain has TRBV6-6 and TRBJ2-2; TRBD2 is a possible D gene (6 bases). Germline V lookup: CDR1 MNHNY, CDR2 SVGAGI (reference sequence). The CDR3 consists of 14 residues. This chain's CDR3 is CASRVAANTGELFF. DNA for the CDR3: TGTGCCAGCAGAGTAGCGGCGAACACCGGGGAACTGTTTTTT.

The V and J genes are TRBV24-1 and TRBJ1-3; D is unclear. The CDR3 runs 15 residues. Germline values: CDR1 KGHDR, CDR2 SFDVKD. The V end lost 3 bases, the J end lost 4 bases, and 12 bases lay between the germline ends. CDR3 region: CATSDGPRGGNTIYF. In nucleotides, the CDR3 is TGTGCCACCAGTGATGGCCCCCGGGGAGGAAACACCATATATTTT.

The V gene is TRBV28, the J gene TRBJ2-7; D is unclear. The germline CDR1 and CDR2 sequences are MDHEN and SYDVKM. With 6 bases removed from V and 3 bases from J, the gap between germline ends came to 9 bases. There are 12 residues in the CDR3. CDR3 sequence (DNA): TGTGCCAGCAGCTCTGTAGGCTACGAGCAGTACTTC. Its protein is CASSSVGYEQYF.

The J gene is TRBJ2-7, the V gene TRBV4-2; D possibly corresponds to TRBD1 (6 bases). V was pared by 4 bases and J by 0 bases, with 10 bases between. The germline gives CDR1 LGHNA, CDR2 YNFKEQ. The CDR3 spans 14 residues. Here the CDR3 DNA reads TGTGCCAGCAGCCCTACAGGGAACTCCTACGAGCAGTACTTC. Translated: CASSPTGNSYEQYF.

The chain has TRBV19 and TRBJ1-4; D possibly corresponds to TRBD1 (5 bases). The germline gives CDR1 LNHDA, CDR2 SQIVND (reference sequence). Deletions cut 1 base from V and 8 bases from J, with 17 bases between. CDR3 length: 16 residues. The CDR3 region is CASSIAAGRLGEKLFF. DNA for the CDR3: TGTGCCAGTAGTATAGCCGCAGGGCGGTTGGGAGAAAAACTGTTTTTT. The variable domain in full, completed from reference TRBV19 and TRBJ1-4, reads DGGITQSPKYLFRKEGQNVTLSCEQNLNHDAMYWYRQDPGQGLRLIYYSQIVNDFQKGDIAEGYSVSREKKESFPLTVTSAQKNPTAFYLCASSIAAGRLGEKLFFGSGTQLSVL.

The chain employs TRBV19 and TRBJ1-6; weak D call: TRBD1 (6 bases). Germline assignment: CDR1 LNHDA and CDR2 SQIVND (reference sequence). The CDR3 extends over 15 amino acids. V lost 2 bases to trimming and J lost 10 bases, with 15 bases between them. CDR3 in amino acids: CASSIQTGRDSPLHF. The CDR3 DNA sequence: TGTGCCAGTAGTATACAAACAGGGCGCGACTCACCCCTCCACTTT.

This chain joins TRBV9 and TRBJ2-5, with D perhaps TRBD1 (5 bases). The CDR3 is 15 amino acids. Germline CDR1 reads SGDLS; CDR2 reads YYNGEE. Trimming took off 0 bases at V and 9 bases at J, with 18 bases between the two ends. The CDR3 here is CASSVAGQNVVAQYF. CDR3 coding DNA: TGTGCCAGCAGCGTAGCAGGGCAGAACGTAGTGGCCCAGTACTTC.

This clone has a handful of counts. The chain joins TRBV12-3 or TRBV12-4 to TRBJ2-3; D is ambiguous. V lost 8 bases and J 4 bases, leaving 13 bases between the germline ends. The CDR3 sequence is 13 residues long. CDR3: CASRLRGPDTQYF. In DNA, the CDR3 is TGTGCCAGCCGCTTGAGAGGTCCAGATACGCAGTATTTT.

The CDR3 DNA follows: TGTGCCACCAGCAGAGAGCGGGGGAATCAGCCCCAGCATTTT. It translates to CATSRERGNQPQHF. The chain couples TRBV15 to TRBJ1-5, with D tentatively TRBD1 (5 bases). Germline CDR1 and CDR2: LNHNV and YYDKDF (reference sequence). V dropped 0 bases and J dropped 4 bases, with 7 bases sitting between them. This CDR3 comprises 14 residues. Drawing the rest from reference TRBV15 and TRBJ1-5, the complete variable domain is DAMVIQNPRYQVTQFGKPVTLSCSQTLNHNVMYWYQQKSSQAPKLLFHYYDKDFNNEADTPDNFQSRRPNTSFCFLDIRSPGLGDTAMYLCATSRERGNQPQHFGDGTRLSIL.